This T cell receptor beta chain is drawn from a study of blood T cell repertoires in COVID-19. Study-level background: Some COVID-19 samples were acute and others convalescent; all came from the United States, Italy and Spain. T cells, B-cell-depleted T cells, or PBMCs supplied cDNA or gDNA.

This clone was seen only once. Original processing methods: From reference gene primer amplification, estimates of nucleated cell counts were derived. Profiled with immunoSEQ multiplex PCR; TCRdb holds only in-frame clones, not every one. V, J and clone size were drawn from that table, and D and trimming were deduced from the DNA. The table includes 100,000 to 140,000 clones, about nine tenths detected once. This CDR3 comprises 15 residues. Trimming shortened V by 0 bases and J by 5 bases, and 13 bases separated the two germline ends. Germline lookup yields CDR1 SGHDT and CDR2 YYEEEE. The V gene is TRBV5-6, the J gene TRBJ2-3, with D uncertain. The sample taken for sequencing was peripheral blood. This sequence originates from a man aged 50 to 59 with active or convalescent COVID-19. CDR3 sequence: CASSLAGTRQDTQYF. CDR3 nucleotide sequence: TGTGCCAGCAGCTTGGCCGGTACAAGACAAGATACGCAGTATTTT. The whole variable domain, filled in from reference TRBV5-6 and TRBJ2-3, reads DAGVTQSPTHLIKTRGQQVTLRCSPKSGHDTVSWYQQALGQGPQFIFQYYEEEERQRGNFPDRFSGHQFPNYSSELNVNALLLGDSALYLCASSLAGTRQDTQYFGPGTRLTVL.